This is a list of T cell receptor beta chains from one sample in a study of blood T cell repertoires in COVID-19. Measured with immunoSEQ multiplex PCR; TCRdb has only the in-frame clones, and not every one. The data show 15,000 to 20,000 clones, approximately 95% seen once. Sample: peripheral blood. These receptors came from a woman in her forties or fifties with active COVID-19. The CDR3 runs from the conserved cysteine through the conserved F or W. D genes are given only for firm matches. The size field is filled for only some rows; it gives once, few, many or a size class.

CASSELTPRDNEQFF TGTGCCAGCAGCGAACTAACGCCACGCGACAATGAGCAGTTCTTC TRBV21-1 - TRBJ2-1 -
CASSLGRNTEAFF TGTGCCAGCAGCTTGGGGAGGAACACTGAAGCTTTCTTT TRBV5-8 - TRBJ1-1 -
CASSPPSRTYEQYF TGTGCCAGCAGTCCACCCTCTAGAACCTACGAGCAGTACTTC TRBV28 - TRBJ2-7 -
CASSEVQGSGLNNQPQHF TGTGCCAGCTCAGAGGTCCAGGGTTCCGGTCTAAACAATCAGCCCCAGCATTTT TRBV2 - TRBJ1-5 -
CATGSQRGRMYNEQFF TGTGCCACCGGCTCCCAGAGGGGGCGGATGTACAATGAGCAGTTCTTC TRBV3-1/TRBV3-2 TRBD1 TRBJ2-1 -
CASSENGQGSQPQHF TGCGCCAGCAGCGAGAACGGACAGGGTAGTCAGCCCCAGCATTTT TRBV5-1 TRBD1 TRBJ1-5 -
CASSRNSPYEQYF TGTGCCAGCAGTAGGAACAGCCCCTACGAGCAGTACTTC TRBV12-3/TRBV12-4 - TRBJ2-7 once
CASSFGYQETQYF TGTGCCAGCAGCTTCGGGTACCAAGAGACCCAGTACTTC TRBV5-6 - TRBJ2-5 -
CASSWLRAGGQETQYF TGTGCCAGCAGCTGGCTCCGAGCGGGAGGTCAAGAGACCCAGTACTTC TRBV7-8 TRBD2 TRBJ2-5 once
CASSLVGQGNQPQHF TGTGCCAGCAGCTTAGTGGGACAGGGCAATCAGCCCCAGCATTTT TRBV7-6 TRBD1 TRBJ1-5 -
CATSRGLTSPVSADTQYF TGTGCCACCAGCAGAGGCCTAACTAGCCCAGTTTCTGCAGATACGCAGTATTTT TRBV15 - TRBJ2-3 -
CASSTTRGSYGYTF TGTGCCAGTAGTACAACCAGGGGTTCCTATGGCTACACCTTC TRBV19 - TRBJ1-2 once
CASKDRGYEQYF TGTGCCAGCAAGGACAGAGGCTACGAGCAGTACTTC TRBV6-5 - TRBJ2-7 -